Listed below are T cell receptor beta chains from one sample, sequenced in a study of T cell responses to AZD1222 COVID-19 vaccine. TCRdb's table, derived via immunoSEQ multiplex PCR, lists solely in-frame clones and lacks some. The data hold 99,000 or so clones, with 88% observed a single time. Sequences were derived from peripheral blood, sampled on day 0 of AZD1222 vaccination. The receptors originated from an adult in good health. The CDR3 runs from the conserved cysteine through the conserved F or W. Each record gives: J gene, V gene, clone size, D gene, CDR3 DNA, CDR3 protein. The D gene is left open where the match is weak. Expanded clones are given a class, and other clones once, few, many or no size at all.

J: TRBJ2-7
V: TRBV5-1
size: .
D: TRBD1
DNA: TGCGCCAGCAGCACCACCGCTCGGGACAGGTGGTACTTC
CDR3: CASSTTARDRWYF

J: TRBJ2-1
V: TRBV19
size: .
D: TRBD1
DNA: TGTGCCAGTAGTACAACAGGGGACCCCTACAATGAGCAGTTCTTC
CDR3: CASSTTGDPYNEQFF

J: TRBJ1-2
V: TRBV7-2
size: .
D: .
DNA: TGTGCCAGCGCTCGGGGGATTGGCTATGGCTACACCTTC
CDR3: CASARGIGYGYTF

J: TRBJ2-3
V: TRBV9
size: .
D: TRBD2
DNA: TGTGCCAGCGGCCGGGACTATAGTGCAGATACGCAGTATTTT
CDR3: CASGRDYSADTQYF

J: TRBJ2-6
V: TRBV14
size: .
D: .
DNA: TGTGCCAGCAGCCAACCCCTGGGAGGGGCCAACGTCCTGACTTTC
CDR3: CASSQPLGGANVLTF

J: TRBJ1-5
V: TRBV2
size: .
D: TRBD1
DNA: TGTGCCAGCAGTGGGGGAGACAGGGGTGGTCCCCAGCATTTT
CDR3: CASSGGDRGGPQHF

J: TRBJ2-3
V: TRBV18
size: .
D: .
DNA: TGTGCCAGCTCACCAAGGGGAAGCAGGTTTACAGATACGCAGTATTTT
CDR3: CASSPRGSRFTDTQYF

J: TRBJ2-1
V: TRBV3-1/TRBV3-2
size: .
D: TRBD2
DNA: TGTGCCAGCAGCCAAGGTGGGACTAGTTCAAATGAGCAGTTCTTC
CDR3: CASSQGGTSSNEQFF

J: TRBJ1-3
V: TRBV5-1
size: .
D: .
DNA: TGCGCCAGCAGCCTCGCTCAAGCTGGAAACACCATATATTTT
CDR3: CASSLAQAGNTIYF

J: TRBJ2-3
V: TRBV7-2
size: .
D: .
DNA: TGTGCCAGCAGCCCCCAAGTTCAGCTAGATACGCAGTATTTT
CDR3: CASSPQVQLDTQYF

J: TRBJ2-1
V: TRBV28
size: .
D: .
DNA: TGTGCCAGCAGTTTAGGCCGTCGGAGGCGTTACAATGAGCAGTTCTTC
CDR3: CASSLGRRRRYNEQFF

J: TRBJ2-3
V: TRBV30
size: .
D: .
DNA: TGTGCCTGGAGTGTACGTGTCGGCACGCAGTATTTT
CDR3: CAWSVRVGTQYF

J: TRBJ2-1
V: TRBV7-9
size: .
D: TRBD2
DNA: TGTGCCAGCAGCTTAGCTCCTAGCGGGACGAATCGGCAGTTCTTC
CDR3: CASSLAPSGTNRQFF

J: TRBJ2-7
V: TRBV10-2
size: .
D: TRBD1
DNA: TGCGCCAGCAGCACACAGGGGGCACGGAACGAGCAGTACTTC
CDR3: CASSTQGARNEQYF

J: TRBJ2-7
V: TRBV30
size: .
D: TRBD1
DNA: TGTGCCTGTGGCAGGGACAGGTTGTCCTACGAGCAGTACTTC
CDR3: CACGRDRLSYEQYF

J: TRBJ2-7
V: TRBV27
size: .
D: TRBD1
DNA: TGTGCCAGCAGTTTCGGACAGGGGGACTACGAGCAGTACTTC
CDR3: CASSFGQGDYEQYF

J: TRBJ1-2
V: TRBV28
size: .
D: TRBD1
DNA: TGTGCCAGCAGTTCGGGACAGACTGGGGGCTACACCTTC
CDR3: CASSSGQTGGYTF

J: TRBJ2-3
V: TRBV6-5
size: .
D: .
DNA: TGTGCCAGCAGTTACTCGATGGCGTCTAGCACAGATACGCAGTATTTT
CDR3: CASSYSMASSTDTQYF

J: TRBJ2-1
V: TRBV2
size: .
D: TRBD1
DNA: TGTGCCAGCAGTGAAATAACAGGGGGAGGCAATGAGCAGTTCTTC
CDR3: CASSEITGGGNEQFF

J: TRBJ1-4
V: TRBV7-9
size: .
D: .
DNA: TGTGCCAGCAGCTTAGCGGCAGGCGTCGATGAAAAACTGTTTTTT
CDR3: CASSLAAGVDEKLFF

J: TRBJ1-3
V: TRBV14
size: .
D: .
DNA: TGTGCCAGCAGCCAAGGTCAGGTGCGGAGAAACACCATATATTTT
CDR3: CASSQGQVRRNTIYF

J: TRBJ1-2
V: TRBV28
size: few
D: .
DNA: TGTGCCAGCAGTTTCGAGAGCTCCAGAAGGTCTATACCCTTC
CDR3: CASSFESSRRSIPF

J: TRBJ1-1
V: TRBV29-1
size: .
D: .
DNA: TGCAGCGTTAACGGACAGAACACTGAAGCTTTCTTT
CDR3: CSVNGQNTEAFF

J: TRBJ2-7
V: TRBV5-1
size: .
D: TRBD2
DNA: TGCGCCAGCAGCTTGTCCGCGGGAGTTTACTACGAGCAGTACTTC
CDR3: CASSLSAGVYYEQYF

J: TRBJ1-5
V: TRBV7-2
size: .
D: .
DNA: TGTGCCAGCAGCTTGGGACATAGCAATCAGCCCCAGCATTTT
CDR3: CASSLGHSNQPQHF

J: TRBJ1-5
V: TRBV18
size: .
D: TRBD1
DNA: TGTGCCAGCTCAAGCGAGACAGGGTTTGGCCAGCCCCAGCATTTT
CDR3: CASSSETGFGQPQHF

J: TRBJ1-6
V: TRBV10-3
size: .
D: .
DNA: TGTGCCATCAGTGAGGCAGAGGCACCCCTCCACTTT
CDR3: CAISEAEAPLHF

J: TRBJ2-7
V: TRBV18
size: .
D: .
DNA: TGTGCCAGCTCCCCGATGGGCCCCAGCTACGAGCAGTACTTC
CDR3: CASSPMGPSYEQYF

J: TRBJ2-1
V: TRBV10-3
size: .
D: .
DNA: TGTGCCATCAGGGAAGACACGACCGATGAGCAGTTCTTC
CDR3: CAIREDTTDEQFF

J: TRBJ2-1
V: TRBV12-3/TRBV12-4
size: .
D: .
DNA: TGTGCCAGCAGTTTTTGGGGGGCCAAAATGTTCTTC
CDR3: CASSFWGAKMFF

J: TRBJ1-2
V: TRBV29-1
size: .
D: TRBD1
DNA: TGCAGCGGCGGGGGACAGGGCTATGGCTACACCTTC
CDR3: CSGGGQGYGYTF

J: TRBJ1-1
V: TRBV28
size: .
D: TRBD1
DNA: TGTGCCAGCAGTTCGGGACAGGGACACACTGAAGCTTTCTTT
CDR3: CASSSGQGHTEAFF

J: TRBJ2-1
V: TRBV7-6
size: .
D: TRBD2
DNA: TGTGCCAGCAGTTCGATAGCGGGAGGATCCTACAATGAGCAGTTCTTC
CDR3: CASSSIAGGSYNEQFF

J: TRBJ2-2
V: TRBV6-5
size: .
D: TRBD2
DNA: TGTGCCCACGGGGGGACCGGCACCGGGGAGCTGTTTTTT
CDR3: CAHGGTGTGELFF